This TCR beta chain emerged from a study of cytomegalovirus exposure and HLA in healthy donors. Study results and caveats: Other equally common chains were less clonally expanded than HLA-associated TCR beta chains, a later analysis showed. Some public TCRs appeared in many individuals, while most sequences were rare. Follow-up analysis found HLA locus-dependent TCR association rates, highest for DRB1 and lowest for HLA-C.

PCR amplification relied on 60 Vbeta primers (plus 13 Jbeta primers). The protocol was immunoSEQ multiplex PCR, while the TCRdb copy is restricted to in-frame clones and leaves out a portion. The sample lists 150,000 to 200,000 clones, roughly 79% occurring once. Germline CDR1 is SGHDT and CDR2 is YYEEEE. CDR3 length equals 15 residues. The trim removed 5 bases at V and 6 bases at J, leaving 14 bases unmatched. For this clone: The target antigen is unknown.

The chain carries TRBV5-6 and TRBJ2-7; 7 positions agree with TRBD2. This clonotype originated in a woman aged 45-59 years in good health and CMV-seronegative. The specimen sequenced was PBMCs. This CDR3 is CASRTLWGGEFEQYF. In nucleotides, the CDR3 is TGTGCCAGCAGAACCCTTTGGGGAGGGGAGTTCGAGCAGTACTTC.